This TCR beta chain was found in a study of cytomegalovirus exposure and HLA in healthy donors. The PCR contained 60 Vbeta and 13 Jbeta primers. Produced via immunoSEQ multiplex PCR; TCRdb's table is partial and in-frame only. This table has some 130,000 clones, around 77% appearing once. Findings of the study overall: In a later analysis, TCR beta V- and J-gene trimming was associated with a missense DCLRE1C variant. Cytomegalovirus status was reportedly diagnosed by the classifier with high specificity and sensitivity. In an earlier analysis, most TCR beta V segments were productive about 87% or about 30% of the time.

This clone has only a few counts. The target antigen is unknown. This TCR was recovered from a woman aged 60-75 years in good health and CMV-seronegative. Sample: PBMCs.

CDR3 loop: CASSFRAGGYNEQFF. The CDR3 DNA follows: TGTGCCAGCAGCTTCAGAGCGGGAGGGTACAATGAGCAGTTCTTC. The J gene is TRBJ2-1, the V gene TRBV7-6, with 10 positions matching TRBD2. The CDR3 loop spans 15 amino acids. Looked up from germline, CDR1 is SGHVS and CDR2 is FNYEAQ. J was trimmed by 4 bases and V by 3 bases; bases with no gene match: 3.